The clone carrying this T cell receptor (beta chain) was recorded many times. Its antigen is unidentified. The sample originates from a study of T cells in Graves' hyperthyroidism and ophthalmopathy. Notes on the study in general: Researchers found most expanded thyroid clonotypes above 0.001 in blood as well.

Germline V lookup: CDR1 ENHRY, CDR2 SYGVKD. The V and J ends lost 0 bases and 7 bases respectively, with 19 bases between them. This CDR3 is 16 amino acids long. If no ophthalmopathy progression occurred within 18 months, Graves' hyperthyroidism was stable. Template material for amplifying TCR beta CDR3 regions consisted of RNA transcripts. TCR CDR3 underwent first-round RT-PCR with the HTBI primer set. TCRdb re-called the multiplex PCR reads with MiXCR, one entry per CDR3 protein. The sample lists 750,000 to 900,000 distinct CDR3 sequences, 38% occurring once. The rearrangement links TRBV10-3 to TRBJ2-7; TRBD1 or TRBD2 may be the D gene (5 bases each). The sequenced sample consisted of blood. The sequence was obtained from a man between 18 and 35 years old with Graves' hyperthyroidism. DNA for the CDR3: TGTGCCATCAGTGAGTCGAGTCAGGGAGTACGGGCGGAGCAGTACTTC. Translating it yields CAISESSQGVRAEQYF.